The entry below describes one TCR beta chain. This clonotype has at least ten counts. No cognate antigen has been identified for it. Per-base qualities were not stored, and no clone one base away is much larger. Ophthalmopathy patients had moderately to severely active disease, with a Clinical Activity Score of 3 or more, a NOSPECS grade of 4 or more, and a disease duration of less than 3 months. Patients with uncontrolled infections, other autoimmune diseases, pregnancy or lactation were excluded. Diagnoses were established on the basis of clinical symptoms, serum thyroxine and TRAb, thyroid ultrasound, and orbital computed tomography. PBMCs were isolated from 10 ml of fresh peripheral blood by Ficoll-Paque density gradient centrifugation. Trizol reagent was used to extract total RNA, and RNA quality was then checked on an Agilent 2100 Bioanalyzer. A distance of 15 bases separates the germline ends of V and J, which lose 3 bases and 1 base respectively. Its CDR3 holds 15 amino acids, cysteine through phenylalanine. Of all the DNA, just the CDR3 is kept, 45 bases in frame from base 1. From the germline V gene (reference sequence), CDR1 is DFQATT and CDR2 is SNEGSKA.

The data are from a study of T cells in Graves' hyperthyroidism and ophthalmopathy (dated by TCRdb to the late 2010s). About the study as a whole: Peripheral blood samples were taken at initial diagnosis, before any treatment was given. After sampling, hyperthyroidism patients received methimazole starting at 30 mg daily, and ophthalmopathy patients received high-dose intravenous methylprednisolone. Thyroid tissue and blood T-cell repertoires from more than 5 Graves' hyperthyroidism patients were also compared in the study. To identify distinguishing TCR V-J signatures, a discovery cohort of some 100 patients was used, comprising fewer than 45 with Graves' ophthalmopathy and around 57 with stable Graves' hyperthyroidism. The paper describes TCR Vbeta CDR3 sequencing of 130 to 150 peripheral blood samples, made up of 40 to 45 ophthalmopathy patients, approximately 76 hyperthyroidism patients and 17 progressor patients. For training and testing, the 95 to 100 patients in the discovery cohort were randomly divided in a 7:3 ratio. Prospective prediction of ophthalmopathy was tested in an independent validation cohort consisting of 18 to 20 hyperthyroidism patients and about 17 patients who later progressed to ophthalmopathy.

Beyond this particular receptor, the publication reports: Sample size was not statistically predetermined, and blinding of investigators to group allocation was not performed. During validation, the model predicted progression to ophthalmopathy a median of about 6.5 months ahead of onset, with approximately 71% sensitivity and more than 72% specificity. Most expanded thyroid clonotypes (frequency above 0.001) were also detected in blood, a finding suggesting that blood repertoires may reflect thyroid immune responses. In cross-validation, a model built on a 13 V-J signature told ophthalmopathy apart from stable hyperthyroidism with less than 90% sensitivity and 81% to 82% specificity, and in testing the same model reached 80%/75%.

The TCR beta CDR3 regions were amplified from the RNA transcripts. For the first round of RT-PCR on the TCR CDR3, the HTBI primer set was used together with the Qiagen OneStep RT-PCR kit. The libraries were constructed in a second round of multiplex PCR and then size-selected and purified. Paired-end sequencing of the libraries was performed with 100 bp reads on an Illumina HiSeq2000. In the paper's pipeline: SOAPnuke was used to process the raw data, removing reads that contained adapters or uncalled bases, had a mean Phred below 15, or lacked an exact match to the constant primer or identifier. High-quality paired reads were merged with COPE v1.2.5, and unique nucleotide sequences were defined as clonotypes. Clonotypes were aligned to IMGT TRBV, TRBD and TRBJ reference segments using MiTCR v1.1. Analysis was restricted to V-J combinations with a frequency above 0.0001, which covered over 98% of repertoires. The TCS score was defined as F50 (clonal expansion) divided by E x V (chaos), with BLOSUM62-based TCRdist calculated between CDR3 peptides within each V-J. Welch's t-statistics and random forest reduced some 510 V-J features to under 15, which were used in a naive Bayes classifier (R e1071). The raw public data were reprocessed by TCRdb itself: fastp quality trimming at Q25, MiXCR clonotype calling, in-frame beta chains only. When rows share a CDR3 protein, they turn into one entry using the most common DNA and genes. The V and J calls and clone size are TCRdb's, not the authors'. Counted in this sample were fewer than 650,000 distinct CDR3 sequences; 11% to 15% of them appeared once. Together, the top ten hold more than 6% of the sample.

Sequenced: blood. The chain couples TRBV20-1 to TRBJ2-5, with the D gene tentatively TRBD1 or TRBD2, based on 6 matching bases in each. This receptor was taken from a woman aged 18-29 years with Graves' ophthalmopathy. The CDR3 has the sequence CSASEGGQPQETQYF. Here is the DNA: TGCAGTGCTAGCGAGGGAGGACAGCCCCAAGAGACCCAGTACTTC.